These 15 T cell receptor beta chains were all obtained from the same sample, sequenced in a study of blood T cell repertoires in COVID-19. Clones were read by immunoSEQ multiplex PCR, and TCRdb kept only the in-frame ones, dropping some. The data hold around 130,000 clones, with roughly 85% observed a single time. Sequences were obtained from peripheral blood. The receptors were gathered from a human donor in a cohort sampled during active COVID-19.

The chain recombines TRBV10-3 with TRBJ2-3; D may be TRBD2 (7 bases). The length of the CDR3 is 15 residues. Trimming removed 4 bases from V and 6 bases from J, with 17 bases in between. Per the germline V gene, CDR1 is ENHRY and CDR2 is SYGVKD. The CDR3 DNA reads TGTGCCATCAGTGTGCTGGCGGGGGCTGGGGATACGCAGTATTTT. This sequence encodes CAISVLAGAGDTQYF.

The chain links TRBV6-2 or TRBV6-3 to TRBJ1-1; D gene unclear. V was shortened by 2 bases and J by 4 bases, with 11 bases between the two germline ends. The CDR3 loop spans 14 amino acids. Per the germline V gene, CDR1 is MNHEY and CDR2 is SVGEGT. Written as DNA, the CDR3 is TGTGCCAGCAGTTACCTCGAGGGTATCACTGAAGCTTTCTTT. It is translated as CASSYLEGITEAFF.

The V gene is TRBV28, the J gene TRBJ2-7; 8 nucleotides agree with TRBD1. CDR3 length equals 15 residues. J gave up 0 bases and V 4 bases, and 5 bases lay outside the gene matches. CDR1 is MDHEN, CDR2 SYDVKM, per germline. The DNA of the CDR3 is TGTGCCAGCAGTTCACGACAGGGGTACTCCTACGAGCAGTACGTC. Amino acid sequence: CASSSRQGYSYEQYV.

This sequence joins TRBV7-2 and TRBJ2-3; the D gene is possibly TRBD2 (5 bases). Trimming removed 4 bases at V and 6 bases at J, with 20 bases between. The CDR3 runs to 16 residues. The V gene's germline CDR1 is SGHTA and CDR2 FQGNSA. The CDR3: CASSSPSGPGVDTQYF. The CDR3 DNA sequence: TGTGCCAGCAGCTCCCCGTCCGGCCCCGGGGTGGATACGCAGTATTTT.

This chain uses TRBV6-6 with TRBJ1-2; 7 nucleotides align to TRBD1. The length of the CDR3 is 15 residues. The germline CDR1 and CDR2 sequences are MNHNY and SVGAGI (reference sequence). V lost 7 bases, J lost 0 bases, and 8 bases stayed unmatched. The CDR3 region is CASTSSGTANYGYTF. The CDR3 nucleotides read TGTGCCAGCACCTCCTCCGGGACAGCTAACTATGGCTACACCTTC.

V gene TRBV20-1 combines with J gene TRBJ1-1, with D unclear. In germline, CDR1 is DFQATT, CDR2 SNEGSKA (reference sequence). The CDR3 has 11 amino acids. The V and J ends lost 5 bases and 5 bases respectively, with 9 bases between them. The CDR3 sequence is CSAAVRTEAFF. The CDR3 DNA reads as TGCAGTGCTGCCGTCCGGACTGAAGCTTTCTTT.

This chain connects TRBV4-1 to TRBJ1-1; tentative D call: TRBD1 (5 bases). V was shortened by 0 bases and J by 2 bases, with 19 bases between the two germline ends. Germline loops: CDR1 MGHRA, CDR2 YSYEKL. The CDR3 runs to 18 residues. In DNA, the CDR3 is TGCGCCAGCAGCCAAGAGGGCTTCCGGACAAACCGCAACACTGAAGCTTTCTTT. Encoded protein: CASSQEGFRTNRNTEAFF.

The gene calls are TRBV25-1 and TRBJ1-1; D remains ambiguous. The V gene lost 2 bases and the J gene lost 3 bases, with 10 bases spanning the gap. The germline V gene has CDR1 MGHDK and CDR2 SYGVNS. This CDR3 contains 14 residues. The CDR3 protein is CASSEPGKDTEAFF. CDR3 nucleotide sequence: TGTGCCAGCAGTGAACCGGGAAAGGACACTGAAGCTTTCTTT.

This chain links TRBV7-6 with TRBJ2-5; 7 bases are shared with TRBD2. V shed 0 bases, J shed 4 bases, and the junction held 5 bases outside the gene matches. The CDR3 has 15 residues. The germline CDR1 and CDR2 sequences are SGHVS and FNYEAQ. DNA of the CDR3: TGTGCCAGCAGCTTAGCGGGGGGGGAGGGAGAGACCCAGTACTTC. It specifies CASSLAGGEGETQYF.

The chain employs TRBV5-4 and TRBJ2-5; the D gene is possibly TRBD2 (7 bases). This CDR3 has 13 amino acids. The germline V gene has CDR1 SGHNT and CDR2 YYREEE (reference sequence). Trimming took off 3 bases at V and 4 bases at J, with 10 bases between the two ends. The CDR3 loop reads CASSSRGGETQYF. In DNA form, the CDR3 reads TGTGCCAGCAGCTCGAGGGGGGGAGAGACCCAGTACTTC.

J is TRBJ2-3 and V is TRBV14, with 9 nucleotides matching TRBD1. This CDR3 contains 15 residues. V shed 3 bases, J shed 6 bases, and the junction held 7 bases outside the gene matches. Germline V gene lookup returns CDR1 SGHDN and CDR2 FVKESK. CDR3 nucleotide sequence: TGTGCCAGCAGCCAGGGGACAGGGCGAAGGGATACGCAGTATTTT. This translates into CASSQGTGRRDTQYF.

The V call is TRBV12-3 or TRBV12-4, the J call TRBJ1-2; D possibly corresponds to TRBD1 (5 bases). This CDR3 contains 13 residues. Trimming stripped 6 bases from V and 4 bases from J, with 12 bases between. CDR3 nucleotide sequence: TGTGCCAGCAGCCCGGGGGGGGGCTATGGCTACACCTTC. This encodes CASSPGGGYGYTF.

The chain's CDR3 is CASGTSAGETQYF. The CDR3 DNA follows: TGTGCCAGCGGAACTAGTGCCGGGGAGACCCAGTACTTC. The chain has TRBV11-3 and TRBJ2-5; D possibly corresponds to TRBD2 (5 bases). The CDR3 is made up of 13 amino acids. Germline lookup yields CDR1 SGHNT and CDR2 YENEEA. V lost 8 bases and J lost 5, with 15 bases in between.

J is TRBJ2-3 and V is TRBV6-2 or TRBV6-3, with 10 bases lining up with TRBD2. CDR3 length equals 16 residues. Unmatched junction bases numbered 3, after V lost 0 bases and J lost 3 bases. Germline values: CDR1 MNHEY, CDR2 SVGEGT. CDR3 DNA sequence: TGTGCCAGCAGTTACTCCATAGCGGGAGGTACAGATACGCAGTATTTT. This codes for CASSYSIAGGTDTQYF.

V and J are TRBV9 and TRBJ2-3; TRBD1 aligns across 7 bases. This CDR3 has 14 amino acids. V was pared by 1 base and J by 4 bases, with 3 bases of the junction left unmatched. Germline CDR1 SGDLS, CDR2 YYNGEE. The CDR3 protein is CASSVQGGADTQYF. CDR3 nucleotides: TGTGCCAGCAGCGTACAAGGGGGCGCAGATACGCAGTATTTT. The full variable domain, in which reference TRBV9 and TRBJ2-3 provide the parts outside the CDR3, is DSGVTQTPKHLITATGQRVTLRCSPRSGDLSVYWYQQSLDQGLQFLIQYYNGEERAKGNILERFSAQQFPDLHSELNLSSLELGDSALYFCASSVQGGADTQYFGPGTRLTVL.